This T cell receptor beta chain emerged from a study of OX40 agonist ivuxolimab in advanced cancers. Overall study context: Patients with prior anti-PD-1, anti-PD-L1 or anti-CTLA-4 therapy were eligible; 40% to 45% had some. Findings and caveats of the study: At doses 0.1 to 3.0 mg/kg, CD4+ and CD8+ clones expanded.

This CDR3 region has 16 residues. The trim removed 8 bases at V and 7 bases at J, leaving 19 bases unmatched. Germline CDR1 is KGHSH and CDR2 is LQKENI. In the case of this clone: Its antigen is still unknown.

Sequenced by immunoSEQ multiplex PCR; TCRdb stores in-frame clones only, minus some. The sample lists about 80,000 clones; 65% to 90% were seen once. The material sequenced was CD4+ or CD8+ T cells sorted from blood, taken in a trial of the OX40 agonist ivuxolimab. The sequence came from an adult with an advanced solid tumor such as melanoma, head and neck, liver or kidney cancer. The V and J genes are TRBV18 and TRBJ2-7; 8 bases fit TRBD2. The CDR3 bases are TGTGCCAGCCTCCCAAGATACGGGAGGGATCCGTTGGAGCAGTACTTC. As protein: CASLPRYGRDPLEQYF.